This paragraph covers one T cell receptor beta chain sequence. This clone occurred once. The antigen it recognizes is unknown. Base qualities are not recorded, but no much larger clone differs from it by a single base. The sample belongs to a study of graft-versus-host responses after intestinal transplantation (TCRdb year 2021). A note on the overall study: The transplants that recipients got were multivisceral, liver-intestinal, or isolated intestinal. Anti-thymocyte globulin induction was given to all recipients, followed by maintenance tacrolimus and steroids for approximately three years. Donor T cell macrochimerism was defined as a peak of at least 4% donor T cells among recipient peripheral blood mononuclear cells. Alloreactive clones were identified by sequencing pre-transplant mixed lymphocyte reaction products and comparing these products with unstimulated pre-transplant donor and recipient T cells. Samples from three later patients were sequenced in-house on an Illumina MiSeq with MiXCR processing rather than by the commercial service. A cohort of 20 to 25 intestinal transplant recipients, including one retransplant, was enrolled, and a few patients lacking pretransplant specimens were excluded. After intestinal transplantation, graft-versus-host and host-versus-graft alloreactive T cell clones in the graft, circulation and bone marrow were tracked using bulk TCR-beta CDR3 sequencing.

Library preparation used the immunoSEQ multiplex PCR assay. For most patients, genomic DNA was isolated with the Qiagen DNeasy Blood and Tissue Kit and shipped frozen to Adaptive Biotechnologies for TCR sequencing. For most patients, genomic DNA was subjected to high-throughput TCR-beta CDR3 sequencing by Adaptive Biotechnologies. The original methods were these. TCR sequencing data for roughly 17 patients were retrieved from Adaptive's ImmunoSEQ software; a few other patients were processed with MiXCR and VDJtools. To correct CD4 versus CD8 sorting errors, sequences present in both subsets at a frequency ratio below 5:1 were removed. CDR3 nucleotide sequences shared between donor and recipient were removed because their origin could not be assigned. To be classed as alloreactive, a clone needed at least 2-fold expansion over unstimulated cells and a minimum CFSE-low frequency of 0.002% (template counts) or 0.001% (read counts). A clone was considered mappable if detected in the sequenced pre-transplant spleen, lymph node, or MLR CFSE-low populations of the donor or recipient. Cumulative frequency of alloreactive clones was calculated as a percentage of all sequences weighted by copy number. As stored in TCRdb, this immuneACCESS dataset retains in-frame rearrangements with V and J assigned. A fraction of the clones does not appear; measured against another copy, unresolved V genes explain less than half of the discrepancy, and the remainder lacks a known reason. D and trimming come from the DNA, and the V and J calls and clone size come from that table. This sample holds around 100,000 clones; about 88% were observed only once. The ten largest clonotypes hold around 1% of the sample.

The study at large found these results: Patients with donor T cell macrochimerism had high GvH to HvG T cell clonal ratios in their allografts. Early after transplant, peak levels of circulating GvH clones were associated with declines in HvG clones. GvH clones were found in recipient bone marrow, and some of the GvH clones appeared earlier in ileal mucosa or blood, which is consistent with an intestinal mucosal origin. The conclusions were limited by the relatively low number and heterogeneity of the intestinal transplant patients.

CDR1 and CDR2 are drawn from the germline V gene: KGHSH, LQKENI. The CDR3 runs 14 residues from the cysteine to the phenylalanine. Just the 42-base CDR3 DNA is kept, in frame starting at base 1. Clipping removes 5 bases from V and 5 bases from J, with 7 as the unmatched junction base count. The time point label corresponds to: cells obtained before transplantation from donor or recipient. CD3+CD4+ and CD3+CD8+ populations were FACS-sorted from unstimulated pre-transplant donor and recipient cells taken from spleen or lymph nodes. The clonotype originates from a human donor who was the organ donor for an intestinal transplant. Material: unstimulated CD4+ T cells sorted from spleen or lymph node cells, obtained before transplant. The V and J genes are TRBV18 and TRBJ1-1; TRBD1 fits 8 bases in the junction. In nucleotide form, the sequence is TGTGCCAGCTCATTAAACAGGGGGTGGACTGAAGCTTTCTTT. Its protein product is CASSLNRGWTEAFF.